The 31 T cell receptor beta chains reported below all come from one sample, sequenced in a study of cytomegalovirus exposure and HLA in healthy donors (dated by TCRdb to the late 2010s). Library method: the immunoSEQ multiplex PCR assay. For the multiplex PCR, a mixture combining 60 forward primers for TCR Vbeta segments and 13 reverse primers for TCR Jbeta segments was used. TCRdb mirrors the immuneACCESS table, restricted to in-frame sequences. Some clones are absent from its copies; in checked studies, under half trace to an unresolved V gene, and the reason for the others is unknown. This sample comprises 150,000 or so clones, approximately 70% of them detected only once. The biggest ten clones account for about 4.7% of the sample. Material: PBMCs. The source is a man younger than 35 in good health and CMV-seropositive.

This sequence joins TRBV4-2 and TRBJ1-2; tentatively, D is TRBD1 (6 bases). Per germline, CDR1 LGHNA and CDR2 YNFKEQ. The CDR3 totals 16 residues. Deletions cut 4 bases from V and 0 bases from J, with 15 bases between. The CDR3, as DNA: TGTGCCAGCAGCCCAAGTACCCGACAGGCTAACTATGGCTACACCTTC. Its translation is CASSPSTRQANYGYTF.

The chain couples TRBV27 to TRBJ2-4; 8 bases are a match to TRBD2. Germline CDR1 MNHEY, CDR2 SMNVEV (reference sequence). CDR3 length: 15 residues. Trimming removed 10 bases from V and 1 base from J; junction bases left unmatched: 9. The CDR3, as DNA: TGTGCCACTAGTATCGGGGGGGCCGCCAAAAACATTCAGTACTTC. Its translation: CATSIGGAAKNIQYF.

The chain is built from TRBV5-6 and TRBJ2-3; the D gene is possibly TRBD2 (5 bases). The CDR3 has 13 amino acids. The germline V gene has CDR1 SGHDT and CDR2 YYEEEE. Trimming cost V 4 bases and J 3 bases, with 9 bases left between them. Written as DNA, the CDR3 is TGTGCCAGCAGCGCGACTACGACAGATACGCAGTATTTT. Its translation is CASSATTTDTQYF.

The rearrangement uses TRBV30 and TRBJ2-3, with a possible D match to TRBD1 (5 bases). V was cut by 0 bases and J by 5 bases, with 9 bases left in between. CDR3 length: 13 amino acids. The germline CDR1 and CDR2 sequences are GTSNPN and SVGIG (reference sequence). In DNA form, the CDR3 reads TGTGCCTGGAGTGTAATTAGGGGAGATACGCAGTATTTT. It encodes CAWSVIRGDTQYF.

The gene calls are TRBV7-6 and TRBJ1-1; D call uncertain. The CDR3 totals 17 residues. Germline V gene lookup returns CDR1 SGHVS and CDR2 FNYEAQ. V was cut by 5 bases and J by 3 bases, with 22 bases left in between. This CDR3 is CASSTRFFTTRDTEAFF. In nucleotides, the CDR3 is TGTGCCAGCAGCACCAGGTTTTTTACGACGAGGGACACTGAAGCTTTCTTT.

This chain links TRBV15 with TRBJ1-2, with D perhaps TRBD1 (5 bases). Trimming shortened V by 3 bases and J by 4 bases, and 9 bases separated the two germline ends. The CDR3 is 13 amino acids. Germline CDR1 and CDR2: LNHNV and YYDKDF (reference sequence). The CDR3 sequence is CATSRAGGYGYTF. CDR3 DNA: TGTGCCACCAGCAGGGCCGGGGGCTATGGCTACACCTTC.

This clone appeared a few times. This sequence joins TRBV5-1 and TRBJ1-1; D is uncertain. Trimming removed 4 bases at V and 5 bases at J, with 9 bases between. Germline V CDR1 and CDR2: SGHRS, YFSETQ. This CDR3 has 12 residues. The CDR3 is CASSLGSTEAFF. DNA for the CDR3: TGCGCCAGCAGCCTAGGAAGTACTGAAGCTTTCTTT.

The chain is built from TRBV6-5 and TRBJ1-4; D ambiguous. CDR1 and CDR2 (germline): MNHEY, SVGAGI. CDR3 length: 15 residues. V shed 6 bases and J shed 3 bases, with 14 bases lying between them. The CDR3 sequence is CASSLSGRANEKLFF. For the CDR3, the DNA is TGTGCCAGCAGCTTAAGCGGCCGGGCTAATGAAAAACTGTTTTTT.

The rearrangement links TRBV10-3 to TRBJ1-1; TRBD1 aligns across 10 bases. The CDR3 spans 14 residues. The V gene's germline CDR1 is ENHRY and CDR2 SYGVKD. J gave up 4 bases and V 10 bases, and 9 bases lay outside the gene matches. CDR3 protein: CATGQGGAGTEAFF. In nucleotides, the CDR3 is TGTGCCACCGGACAGGGGGGGGCGGGCACTGAAGCTTTCTTT.

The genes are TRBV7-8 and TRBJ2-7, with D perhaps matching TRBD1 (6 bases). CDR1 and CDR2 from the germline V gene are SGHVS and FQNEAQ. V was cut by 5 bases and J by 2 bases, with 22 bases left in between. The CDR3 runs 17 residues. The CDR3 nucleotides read TGTGCCAGCAGCCCAAAACCCACAGGGAAAGTACCCTACGAGCAGTACGTC. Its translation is CASSPKPTGKVPYEQYV.

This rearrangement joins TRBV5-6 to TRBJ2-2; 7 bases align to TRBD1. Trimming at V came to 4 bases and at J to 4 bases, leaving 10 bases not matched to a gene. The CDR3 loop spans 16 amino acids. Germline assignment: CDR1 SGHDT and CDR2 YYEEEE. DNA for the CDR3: TGTGCCAGCAGCCTATTCGACAGGGCCGGCACCGGGGAGCTGTTTTTT. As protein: CASSLFDRAGTGELFF.

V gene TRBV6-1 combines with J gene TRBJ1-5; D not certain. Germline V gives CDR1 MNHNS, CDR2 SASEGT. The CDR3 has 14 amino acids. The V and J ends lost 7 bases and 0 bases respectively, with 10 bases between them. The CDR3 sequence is CASTGQTSNQPQHF. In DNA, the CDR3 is TGTGCCAGCACTGGGCAGACTAGCAATCAGCCCCAGCATTTT.

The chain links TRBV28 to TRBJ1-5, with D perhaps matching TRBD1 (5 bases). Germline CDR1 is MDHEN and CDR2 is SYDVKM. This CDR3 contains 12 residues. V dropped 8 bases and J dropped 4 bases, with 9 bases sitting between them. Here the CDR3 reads CASGSGNQPQHF. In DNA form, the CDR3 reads TGTGCCAGCGGCTCAGGGAATCAGCCCCAGCATTTT.

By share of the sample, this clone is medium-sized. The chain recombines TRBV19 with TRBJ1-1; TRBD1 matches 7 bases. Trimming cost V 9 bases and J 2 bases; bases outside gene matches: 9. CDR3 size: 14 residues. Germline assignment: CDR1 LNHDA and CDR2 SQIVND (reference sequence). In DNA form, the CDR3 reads TGTGCCAGCTACCCCGGGACAGCAAACACTGAAGCTTTCTTT. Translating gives CASYPGTANTEAFF.

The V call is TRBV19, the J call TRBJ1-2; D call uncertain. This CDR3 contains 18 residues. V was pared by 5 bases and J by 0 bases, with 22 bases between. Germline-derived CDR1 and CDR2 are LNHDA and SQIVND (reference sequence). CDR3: CASSAGLVGSLANYGYTF. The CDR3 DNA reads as TGTGCCAGTAGTGCGGGATTAGTGGGATCCTTAGCTAACTATGGCTACACCTTC. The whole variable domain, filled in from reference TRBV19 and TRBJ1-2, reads DGGITQSPKYLFRKEGQNVTLSCEQNLNHDAMYWYRQDPGQGLRLIYYSQIVNDFQKGDIAEGYSVSREKKESFPLTVTSAQKNPTAFYLCASSAGLVGSLANYGYTFGSGTRLTVV.

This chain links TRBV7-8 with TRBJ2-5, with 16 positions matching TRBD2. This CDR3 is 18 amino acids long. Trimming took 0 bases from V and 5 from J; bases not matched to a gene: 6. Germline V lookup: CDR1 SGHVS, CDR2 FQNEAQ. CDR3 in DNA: TGTGCCAGCAGCTTAGCGGGACTAGCGGGGGGGCCGGAGGAGACCCAGTACTTC. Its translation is CASSLAGLAGGPEETQYF.

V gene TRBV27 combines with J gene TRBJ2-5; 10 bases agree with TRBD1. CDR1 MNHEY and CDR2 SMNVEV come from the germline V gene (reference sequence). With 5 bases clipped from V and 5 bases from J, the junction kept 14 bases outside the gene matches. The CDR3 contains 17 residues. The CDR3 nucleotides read TGTGCCAGCAGTCCGACCCGGGTAGACAGGGGGCTTGAGACCCAGTACTTC. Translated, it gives CASSPTRVDRGLETQYF.

CDR3: CASSPQRGLAGASTDTQYF. The CDR3 DNA sequence: TGCGCCAGCAGCCCCCAACGAGGACTAGCGGGGGCTAGCACAGATACGCAGTATTTT. The chain has TRBV4-1 and TRBJ2-3, with 13 positions matching TRBD2. The CDR3 is 19 residues long. J lost 0 bases, V lost 4 bases, and 10 bases had no gene match. Germline CDR1 and CDR2: MGHRA and YSYEKL.

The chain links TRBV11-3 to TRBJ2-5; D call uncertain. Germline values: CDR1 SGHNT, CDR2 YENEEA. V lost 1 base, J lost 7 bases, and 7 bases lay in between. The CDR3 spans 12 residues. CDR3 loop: CASSLVSGTQYF. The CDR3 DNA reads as TGTGCCAGCAGCTTAGTATCGGGGACCCAGTACTTC.

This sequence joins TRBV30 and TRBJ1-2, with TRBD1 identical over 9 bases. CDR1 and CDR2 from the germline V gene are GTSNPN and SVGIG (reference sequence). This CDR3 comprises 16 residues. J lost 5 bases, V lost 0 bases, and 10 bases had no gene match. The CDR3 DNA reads TGTGCCTGGAGTGTAGGGGGACAGGGAAGGTATTATGGCTACACCTTC. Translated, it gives CAWSVGGQGRYYGYTF.

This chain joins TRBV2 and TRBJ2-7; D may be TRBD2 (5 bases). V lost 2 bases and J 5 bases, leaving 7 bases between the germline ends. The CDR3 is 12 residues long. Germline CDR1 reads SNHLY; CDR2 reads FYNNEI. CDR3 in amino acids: CASSESGNEQYV. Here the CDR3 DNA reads TGTGCCAGCAGTGAATCGGGGAACGAGCAGTACGTC.

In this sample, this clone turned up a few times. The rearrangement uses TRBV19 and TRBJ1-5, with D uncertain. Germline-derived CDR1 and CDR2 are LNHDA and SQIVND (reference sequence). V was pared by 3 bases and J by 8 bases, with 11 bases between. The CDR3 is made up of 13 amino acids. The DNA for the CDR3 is TGTGCCAGTAGTATTGGGAGCACGGAGCCCCAGCATTTT. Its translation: CASSIGSTEPQHF.

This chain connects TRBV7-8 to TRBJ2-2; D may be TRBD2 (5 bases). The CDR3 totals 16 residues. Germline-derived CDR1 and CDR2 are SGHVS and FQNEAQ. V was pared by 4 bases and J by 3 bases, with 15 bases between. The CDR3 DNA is TGTGCCAGCAGCTCCTCCGGGGTTAGAGACACCGGGGAGCTGTTTTTT. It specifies CASSSSGVRDTGELFF.

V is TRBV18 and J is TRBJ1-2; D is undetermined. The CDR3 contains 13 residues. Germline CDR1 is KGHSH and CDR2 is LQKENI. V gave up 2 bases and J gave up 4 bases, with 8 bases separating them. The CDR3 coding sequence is TGTGCCAGCTCACCAACTACCACCTATGGCTACACCTTC. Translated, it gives CASSPTTTYGYTF.

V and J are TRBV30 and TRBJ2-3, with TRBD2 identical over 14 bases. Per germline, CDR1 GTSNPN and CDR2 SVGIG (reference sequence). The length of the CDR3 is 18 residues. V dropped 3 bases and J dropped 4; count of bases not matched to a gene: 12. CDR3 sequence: CAWSRFRGLAGGPDTQYF. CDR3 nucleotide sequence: TGTGCCTGGAGCAGATTCCGAGGACTAGCGGGAGGACCAGATACGCAGTATTTT.

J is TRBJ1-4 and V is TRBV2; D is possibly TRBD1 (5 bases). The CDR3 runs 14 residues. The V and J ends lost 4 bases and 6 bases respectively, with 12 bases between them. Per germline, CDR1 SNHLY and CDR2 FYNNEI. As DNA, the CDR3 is TGTGCCAGCAGTGGGCGGGACGGTGATGAAAAACTGTTTTTT. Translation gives CASSGRDGDEKLFF.

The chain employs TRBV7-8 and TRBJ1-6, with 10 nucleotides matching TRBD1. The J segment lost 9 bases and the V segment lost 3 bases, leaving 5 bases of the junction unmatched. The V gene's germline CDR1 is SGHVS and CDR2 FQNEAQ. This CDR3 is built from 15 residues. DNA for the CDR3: TGTGCCAGCAGCTTTGGACAGGGGGAACGTTCACCCCTCCACTTT. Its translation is CASSFGQGERSPLHF.

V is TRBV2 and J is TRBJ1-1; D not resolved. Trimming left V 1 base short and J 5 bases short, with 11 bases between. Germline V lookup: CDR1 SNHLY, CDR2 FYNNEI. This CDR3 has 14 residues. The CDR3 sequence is CASSEVPGETEAFF. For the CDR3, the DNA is TGTGCCAGCAGTGAAGTACCGGGTGAGACTGAAGCTTTCTTT.

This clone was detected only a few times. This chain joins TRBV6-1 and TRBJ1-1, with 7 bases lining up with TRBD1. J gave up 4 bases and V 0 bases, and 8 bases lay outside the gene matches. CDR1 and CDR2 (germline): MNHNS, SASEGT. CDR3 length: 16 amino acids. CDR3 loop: CASSEAHRAGGTEAFF. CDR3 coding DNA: TGTGCCAGCAGTGAAGCGCATAGGGCAGGGGGCACTGAAGCTTTCTTT.

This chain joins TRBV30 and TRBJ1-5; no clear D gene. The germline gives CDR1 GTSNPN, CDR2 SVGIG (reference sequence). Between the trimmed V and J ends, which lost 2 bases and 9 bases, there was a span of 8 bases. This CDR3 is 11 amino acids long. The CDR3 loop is CAWSSAGPQHF. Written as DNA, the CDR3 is TGTGCCTGGAGTTCCGCCGGGCCCCAGCATTTT.

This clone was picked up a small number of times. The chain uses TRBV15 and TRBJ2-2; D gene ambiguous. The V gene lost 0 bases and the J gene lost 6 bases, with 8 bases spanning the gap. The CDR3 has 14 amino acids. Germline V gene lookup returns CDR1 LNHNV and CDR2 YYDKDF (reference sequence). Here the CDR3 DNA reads TGTGCCACCAGCAGAGATTTGGGCTCCGGGGAGCTGTTTTTT. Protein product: CATSRDLGSGELFF. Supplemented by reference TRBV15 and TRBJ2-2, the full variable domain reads DAMVIQNPRYQVTQFGKPVTLSCSQTLNHNVMYWYQQKSSQAPKLLFHYYDKDFNNEADTPDNFQSRRPNTSFCFLDIRSPGLGDTAMYLCATSRDLGSGELFFGEGSRLTVL.